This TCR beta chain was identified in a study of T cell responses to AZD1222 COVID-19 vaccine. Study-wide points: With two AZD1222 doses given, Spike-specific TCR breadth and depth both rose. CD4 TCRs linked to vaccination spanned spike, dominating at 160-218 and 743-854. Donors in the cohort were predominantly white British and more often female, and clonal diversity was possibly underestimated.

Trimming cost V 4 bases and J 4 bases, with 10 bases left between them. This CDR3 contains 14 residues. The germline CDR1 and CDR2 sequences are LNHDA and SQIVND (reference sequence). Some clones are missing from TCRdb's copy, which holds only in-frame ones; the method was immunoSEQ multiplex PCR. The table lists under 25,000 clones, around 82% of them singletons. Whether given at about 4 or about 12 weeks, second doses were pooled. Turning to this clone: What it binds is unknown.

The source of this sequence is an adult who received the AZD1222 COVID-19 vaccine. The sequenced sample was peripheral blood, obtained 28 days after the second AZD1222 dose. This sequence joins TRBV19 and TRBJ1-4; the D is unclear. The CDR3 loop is CASSTGPINEKLFF. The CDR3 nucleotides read TGTGCCAGTAGTACCGGACCGATTAATGAAAAACTGTTTTTT.